What follows describes a single T cell receptor beta chain. The data were taken from a study of blood T cell repertoires in COVID-19. As for the study in general: The United States, Italy and Spain provided the acute and convalescent COVID-19 samples.

Authors' methods: Reference gene primer amplification gave estimated nucleated cell counts. Here immunoSEQ multiplex PCR was the method, and the copy in TCRdb shows in-frame clones only, minus some. That table gives V, J and clone size, and the DNA gave D and trimming. The data hold about 200,000 clones, with 75% to 85% observed a single time. Patients from Seattle were sampled longitudinally, starting during active infection. Sample: peripheral blood. The receptor's source is a woman between 70 and 85 years old with COVID-19, enrolled during active disease.

CDR3 nucleotide sequence: TGTGCCAGTAGTACTCAGGTTGGCCAGCCCCAGCATTTT. It yields the protein CASSTQVGQPQHF. The gene calls are TRBV19 and TRBJ1-5; D not certain. This CDR3 region has 13 residues. V was shortened by 4 bases and J by 7 bases, with 11 bases between the two germline ends. The germline V gene encodes CDR1 LNHDA and CDR2 SQIVND (reference sequence).